The 10 T cell receptor beta chains reported below all come from one sample, sequenced in a study of CD8 T cells in ankylosing spondylitis (dated by TCRdb to the late 2010s). Receptor amplification or capture employed 5' RACE. Sequencing took place on an Illumina HiSeq 2500. TCRdb's own reprocessing of the public reads used fastp at Q25 and MiXCR and kept productive beta chains. Entries that share a CDR3 protein sequence are merged under the most common genes and DNA. Recorded for this sample are about 360,000 distinct CDR3 sequences; 20% of them occurred a single time. The ten largest clones take up around 13% of the sample. Sequenced input: blood, either unsorted or a sorted T cell fraction (not recorded which). These TCRs come from a male donor with ankylosing spondylitis or in good health (not recorded which).

This sequence joins TRBV18 and TRBJ2-5; D not resolved. Trimming pared 6 bases from V and 2 bases from J, leaving 13 bases between. Germline V gene sequence: CDR1 KGHSH, CDR2 LQKENI. CDR3 size: 14 residues. CDR3 in amino acids: CASSPFRRQETQYF. The CDR3 DNA reads as TGTGCCAGCTCCCCTTTTCGCAGGCAAGAGACCCAGTACTTC.

A few counts support this clonotype. The chain is built from TRBV10-3 and TRBJ2-6, with D uncertain. CDR1 is ENHRY, CDR2 SYGVKD, per germline. The CDR3 sequence is 16 residues long. The V end was cut by 4 bases, the J end by 1 base, with 11 bases between. CDR3 coding DNA: TGTGCCATCAGTGTGTCCATGGAATCTGGGGCCAACGTCCTGACTTTC. Translating it yields CAISVSMESGANVLTF.

This clonotype was found a few times. CDR3 loop: CASSLEGSSYNEQFF. CDR3 nucleotide sequence: TGTGCCAGCAGTTTAGAAGGGAGCTCCTACAATGAGCAGTTCTTC. The chain recombines TRBV27 with TRBJ2-1, with D tentatively TRBD2 (5 bases). The length of the CDR3 is 15 residues. Germline V CDR1 and CDR2: MNHEY, SMNVEV (reference sequence). Deletions cut 2 bases from V and 0 bases from J, with 8 bases between.

This clonotype was observed a handful of times. The gene calls are TRBV12-3 or TRBV12-4 and TRBJ1-1; 9 bases are a match to TRBD1. This CDR3 is 15 amino acids long. V trimming: 0 bases; J trimming: 1 base; junction bases outside the gene matches: 0. As DNA, the CDR3 is TGTGCCAGCAGTTTAGCGGGACAGGGGAACACTGAAGCTTTCTTT. Translation gives CASSLAGQGNTEAFF.

V and J are TRBV5-1 and TRBJ2-2; D uncertain. Trimming took off 1 base at V and 5 bases at J, with 12 bases between the two ends. This CDR3 is built from 15 residues. The germline V gene has CDR1 SGHRS and CDR2 YFSETQ. The CDR3 sequence: CASSLRGPGTGELFF. CDR3 sequence (DNA): TGCGCCAGCAGCTTGCGTGGCCCTGGAACCGGGGAGCTGTTTTTT.

The gene calls are TRBV15 and TRBJ1-5, with 8 bases matching TRBD1. CDR1 is LNHNV and CDR2 is YYDKDF in the germline V gene (reference sequence). This CDR3 region has 15 residues. The V and J ends lost 2 bases and 6 bases, in that order; junction bases with no gene match: 6. The CDR3 reads CATSRTRGLSQPQHF. In nucleotides, the CDR3 is TGTGCCACCAGCAGAACCAGGGGGCTTAGTCAGCCCCAGCATTTT.

The chain links TRBV20-1 to TRBJ2-7; D ambiguous. The CDR3 extends over 14 amino acids. V lost 4 bases and J 2 bases, leaving 15 bases between the germline ends. CDR1 is DFQATT, CDR2 SNEGSKA, per germline (reference sequence). CDR3 bases: TGCAGTGCTACCCAGCCGGGCCAAGCCTACGAGCAGTACTTC. Encoded protein: CSATQPGQAYEQYF.

The genes are TRBV27 and TRBJ2-5; the D gene is possibly TRBD1 (6 bases). The CDR3 consists of 14 residues. The germline V gene has CDR1 MNHEY and CDR2 SMNVEV (reference sequence). The ends were cut back, 6 bases at V and 1 base at J, with 12 bases in the middle. CDR3 loop: CASRPRTVQETQYF. CDR3 bases: TGTGCCAGCAGGCCCAGGACAGTCCAAGAGACCCAGTACTTC.

This clonotype was seen at least ten times. The rearrangement links TRBV20-1 to TRBJ2-1; possibly TRBD1 for D (7 bases). Germline CDR1 and CDR2: DFQATT and SNEGSKA (reference sequence). V was clipped by 5 bases and J by 4 bases, with 27 bases between them. The CDR3 extends over 18 amino acids. This CDR3 reads CSAVGDPTGTYPYNEQFF. CDR3 DNA sequence: TGCAGTGCTGTCGGAGACCCGACAGGGACTTACCCATACAATGAGCAGTTCTTC.

This clonotype showed up many times. The chain is built from TRBV12-3 or TRBV12-4 and TRBJ2-5, with no clear D. The V end lost 3 bases, the J end lost 1 base, and 6 bases lay between the germline ends. The CDR3 is made up of 13 amino acids. Written as DNA, the CDR3 is TGTGCCAGCAGTTTGGGGTTCCAAGAGACCCAGTACTTC. It specifies CASSLGFQETQYF.